This is a list of T cell receptor beta chains from one sample in a study of blood T cell repertoires in COVID-19. Method: immunoSEQ multiplex PCR; TCRdb's copy keeps in-frame clones and lacks some. The repertoire has some 370,000 clones, more than 80% of them found once; the top ten carry more than 1%. Sequenced material: peripheral blood. The receptor source for this set is a man between 40 and 49 years old with acute or convalescent COVID-19. Both conserved end residues are part of each CDR3. The order of the fields is J gene, D gene, clone size, V gene, CDR3 protein, CDR3 DNA. D genes are given only for firm matches. Clone size, where shown, is once, few, many, or a class for clones that have expanded.

TRBJ2-1 TRBD1 . TRBV2 CASVAGQGFYEQFF TGTGCCAGCGTCGCGGGACAGGGGTTCTATGAGCAGTTCTTC
TRBJ1-2 . . TRBV7-2 CASLEWGVGGYTF TGTGCCAGTCTGGAGTGGGGGGTAGGGGGCTACACCTTC
TRBJ2-2 TRBD2 . TRBV30 CASPGLAGDAGELFF TGTGCCTCCCCGGGGCTAGCGGGAGATGCCGGGGAGCTGTTTTTT
TRBJ1-4 TRBD1 . TRBV30 CAWDRAGGEKLFF TGTGCCTGGGACAGGGCAGGGGGTGAAAAACTGTTTTTT
TRBJ1-4 TRBD1 . TRBV2 CASRANDRAASYPPGEKLFF TGTGCCAGCAGGGCGAACGACAGGGCTGCGTCCTACCCCCCGGGGGAAAAACTGTTTTTT
TRBJ2-2 TRBD1 . TRBV6-5 CASSLDRVDTGELFF TGTGCCAGCAGCCTCGACAGGGTTGACACCGGGGAGCTGTTTTTT
TRBJ1-2 TRBD1 . TRBV7-2 CASSSTLQGAGYTF TGTGCCAGCAGCTCTACGTTACAGGGGGCGGGCTACACCTTC
TRBJ2-2 . once TRBV27 CASSFRQNTGELFF TGTGCCAGCAGTTTTCGACAGAACACCGGGGAGCTGTTTTTT
TRBJ1-2 TRBD1 . TRBV2 CASSLDRGRNYGYTF TGTGCCAGCAGTCTGGACAGGGGGCGCAACTATGGCTACACCTTC
TRBJ2-7 TRBD2 . TRBV19 CASSITSGNSYEQYF TGTGCCAGTAGTATCACTAGCGGGAACTCCTACGAGCAGTACTTC
TRBJ1-5 . . TRBV7-2 CASRRDSNQPQHF TGTGCCAGTAGGCGGGACAGCAATCAGCCCCAGCATTTT
TRBJ2-1 TRBD2 . TRBV9 CASSDDPGLATYNEQFF TGTGCCAGCAGTGACGACCCGGGACTAGCGACCTACAATGAGCAGTTCTTC
TRBJ1-4 TRBD1 . TRBV4-1 CASSQGTGGEKLFF TGCGCCAGCAGCCAAGGGACAGGGGGTGAAAAACTGTTTTTT
TRBJ1-6 . . TRBV6-4 CASSDIHGSPLHF TGTGCCAGCAGTGACATACATGGTTCACCCCTCCACTTT
TRBJ2-3 . . TRBV4-3 CASSGGGGGTDTQYF TGCGCCAGCAGCGGGGGAGGCGGGGGCACAGATACGCAGTATTTT
TRBJ1-1 . . TRBV4-1 CASSQGRGRGTEAFF TGCGCCAGCAGCCAAGGTAGGGGTAGGGGCACTGAAGCTTTCTTT
TRBJ2-5 . . TRBV12-3/TRBV12-4 CASSLMGGTQYF TGTGCCAGCAGTTTAATGGGGGGAACCCAGTACTTC
TRBJ2-7 TRBD1 . TRBV20-1 CSAGTVYEQYF TGCAGTGCCGGGACAGTCTACGAGCAGTACTTC